This T cell receptor (beta chain) originates from a study of blood T cell repertoires in COVID-19. Study background: T cells, B-cell-depleted T cells, or PBMCs supplied cDNA or gDNA.

Some clones are missing from TCRdb's copy, which holds only in-frame ones; the method was immunoSEQ multiplex PCR. The sample has 430,000 or so clones, about 88% seen once. V was shortened by 0 bases and J by 7 bases, with 10 bases between the two germline ends. Per germline, CDR1 SGHDN and CDR2 FVKESK. CDR3 size: 15 residues. The receptor comes from a woman aged 18-29 years who had been exposed to COVID-19. The rearrangement joins TRBV14 to TRBJ1-6, with D possibly matching TRBD1 (5 bases). The sequenced sample consisted of PBMCs or T cells enriched from blood (not recorded which). CDR3: CASSQDGGWNSPLHF. The CDR3, as DNA: TGTGCCAGCAGCCAAGATGGGGGGTGGAATTCACCCCTCCACTTT.